This T cell receptor beta chain was identified during a study of vaccination and CD4 T cells after COVID-19 (dated by TCRdb to 2021 to 2024). Turning to the overall study: SARS-CoV-2 positivity had been established in the convalescent patients by nasal swab PCR, and mild disease was recorded in roughly ten of these patients and severe disease in one. Post-COVID blood samples were collected from convalescent patients a median of around 100 days after diagnosis, with a range of roughly 30 to 170 days. Participants got two doses of the Pfizer-BioNTech BNT162b2 vaccine (n=8) or two doses of the Moderna mRNA-1273 vaccine (n=2). For three convalescent patients, samples were collected at an early post-vaccination timepoint (day 14) as well as at a late post-vaccination timepoint (days 161 to 241). The convalescent cohort included six males and four females, with two Hispanic individuals, seven Caucasians, two Asians and one multiracial person. Overlapping spike peptide pools from SARS-CoV-2 and from the common cold coronaviruses HCoV-NL63, HCoV-OC43 and HCoV-229E were used as culture stimuli. In control cultures, a CEFX viral epitope pool was used as positive control, an HIV-1 Nef peptide pool was used as negative control, or no peptide was added. Post-vaccine blood samples were obtained a median of approximately 74 days after the second vaccine dose, with a range of roughly 13 to 250 days. In ten to eleven COVID-19 convalescent patients and a few infection-naive healthy vaccine recipients, researchers compared the spike-specific CD4+ TCR repertoire from before mRNA vaccination with the repertoire from after. What the study reported, not specific to this receptor: Of the vaccine-specific clones found in convalescent patients, nearly all (304 of 307) were mono-reactive for SARS-CoV-2 spike instead of being cross-reactive with common cold coronaviruses. Relatively few convalescent patients were included in the study, and early timepoints after natural infection were not analyzed. Among the post-vaccine SARS-CoV-2-reactive clones in convalescent patients, a median 86.3% showed up only after vaccination, which suggests vaccine-specific priming. Although the median number of SARS-CoV-2-reactive clonotypes went up from 21 after infection to about 38 after vaccination, the increase was not significant.

Comments on this clonotype: The target of this receptor is not known. Qualities for individual bases were not recorded, and no much larger clone is one base off.

The time point label of this sample denotes: late sampling 161 to 241 days after vaccination in three convalescent patients. Interpreted using the paper, the treatment or condition label stands for: roughly 10-day PBMC culture with coronavirus spike peptide pools or control peptides (ViraFEST assay). To expand antigen-specific T cells with peptide pools and then pick out the expanded clonotypes through TCR sequencing, the study relied on the ViraFEST assay. The convalescent patients' positive SARS-CoV-2 PCR tests were from March to December 2020, which was before the Alpha, Beta and Delta variants emerged in the United States. Two million PBMCs per well were cultured in IMDM with roughly 5% human AB serum and approximately 10 IU/ml IL-2, plus 10 ug/ml peptide pools. On days 3 and 7, half of the culture medium was replaced with fresh IL-2-containing medium. CD4+ T cells were isolated after about 10 days of culture through negative selection using the EasySep CD4+ T cell isolation kit. Ficoll-Paque Plus gradient centrifugation was used to isolate PBMCs from whole blood, and the isolated PBMCs were then either used fresh or cryopreserved at -140C. Each culture condition was generally run in triplicate wells.

V has 1 base trimmed and J has 10 bases trimmed; junction bases matching no gene number 8. CDR3 length: 16 amino acids, cysteine to phenylalanine. Left in the record is the CDR3 DNA by itself, 48 bases read in frame from the first base. CDR1 SGHVS and CDR2 FNYEAQ are derived from the germline V gene. Library creation used PCR. DNA from cultured CD4+ T cells underwent TCR sequencing with the Oncomine TCR Beta short-read assay at the Johns Hopkins FTIC core. Genomic DNA was extracted from the cultured CD4+ T cells with the QIAamp micro DNA kit. The Oncomine TCR Beta libraries from cultured CD4+ T cells were pooled using unique dual indexes and then sequenced on an Illumina iSeq 100. On the authors' methods: Non-productive sequences were removed, and CDR3s that did not start with C, did not end with F or W, or were shorter than 7 amino acids were discarded. The MANAFEST web application was used to identify antigen-specific clonotypes by comparing peptide-stimulated wells against reference wells and other culture wells. An FDR below 0.05, an odds ratio above 5, and a productive frequency above 0.1% in at least two of three replicate wells were required for clones to be considered positive. A clonotype counted as cross-reactive if it showed significant expansion both in the SARS-CoV-2 spike wells and in at least one common cold coronavirus spike condition. Similarity between CDR3 sequences was evaluated in R version 3.6.1 using Levenshtein distances (stringdist) and unrooted phylogenetic trees (ape). TCRdb trimmed public reads at Q25 via fastp, called clones via MiXCR and kept in-frame beta chains. Identical CDR3 proteins give one entry, which carries the most common genes and DNA. The authors' filters were not applied to this entry. Counted in this sample were around 18,000 distinct CDR3 sequences; around 50% of them appeared once. The ten top clones hold around 21% of the sample.

The receptor was isolated from a human donor who had recovered from COVID-19. Sequencing used CD4+ T cells from blood, cultured in vitro, obtained about 7 months after SARS-CoV-2 vaccination. The chain was built from TRBV7-6 and TRBJ1-6; 9 central bases correspond to TRBD1. The base sequence is TGTGCCAGCAGCTTAGAGGCGGGACAGGGAAAATCACCCCTCCACTTT. This sequence encodes CASSLEAGQGKSPLHF.